The clone carrying this T cell receptor beta chain has only a few counts. Staining for CD45RO/CCR7/CD25/CD127/CD95/CD27 allowed sorting of CD4+ naive, central memory, regulatory and stem cell-like memory cells. This record belongs to a study of beta chain features in type 1 diabetes. V gave up 4 bases and J gave up 8 bases; unmatched junction bases: 6. CDR1 and CDR2 from the germline V gene are SGHTA and FQGNSA. This CDR3 has 14 amino acids. Reverse transcription of all isolated RNA meant that expressed TCRB transcripts were sequenced. The protocol was immunoSEQ multiplex PCR, while the TCRdb copy is restricted to in-frame clones and leaves out a portion. The sample holds 400,000 to 600,000 clones, roughly 30% seen once.

The source is a man aged 18-30 years in good health. The sample consisted of naive CD4+ T cells from blood. The chain links TRBV7-2 to TRBJ2-4; 9 positions agree with TRBD1. The CDR3: CASSSGTGKDIQYF. The CDR3, as DNA: TGTGCCAGCAGCTCCGGGACAGGGAAGGACATTCAGTACTTC. Looking up the rest from reference TRBV7-2 and TRBJ2-4 gives the full variable domain: GAGVSQSPSNKVTEKGKDVELRCDPISGHTALYWYRQSLGQGLEFLIYFQGNSAPDKSGLPSDRFSAERTGGSVSTLTIQRTQQEDSAVYLCASSSGTGKDIQYFGAGTRLSVL.